This is a list of T cell receptor beta chains from one sample in a study of blood T cells in healthy people across ages. Using its own MiXCR run on the 5' RACE reads, TCRdb lists one record per CDR3 protein. The table has around 940,000 distinct CDR3 sequences, roughly 47% seen once. The sample comprised blood. These receptors were taken from a woman aged 55 to 70 in good health. CDR3s include the opening cysteine and the closing phenylalanine or tryptophan. The D gene is left open where the match is weak. Only part of the rows carry a size: once, few, many, or a class if the clone is expanded.

D	size	J	V	CDR3	DNA
-	-	TRBJ2-3	TRBV7-2	CASSLLPASTDTQYF	TGTGCCAGCAGCTTACTACCAGCCAGCACAGATACGCAGTATTTT
TRBD2	-	TRBJ2-2	TRBV5-1	CASSPWTSGDTGELFF	TGCGCCAGCAGCCCCTGGACTAGCGGGGACACCGGGGAGCTGTTTTTT
TRBD2	few	TRBJ2-3	TRBV15	CATSKLSGGLTDTQYF	TGTGCCACCAGCAAACTCAGCGGGGGACTCACAGATACGCAGTATTTT
TRBD2	-	TRBJ2-1	TRBV28	CASTEGGLAGEGNEQFF	TGTGCCAGCACCGAAGGGGGACTAGCGGGAGAGGGCAATGAGCAGTTCTTC
TRBD2	-	TRBJ2-3	TRBV7-9	CASSFGAGASDTQYF	TGTGCCAGCAGCTTTGGTGCGGGAGCGTCAGATACGCAGTATTTT
-	few	TRBJ1-1	TRBV4-1	CASSHRAAGTEAFF	TGCGCCAGCAGCCACAGGGCCGCCGGAACTGAAGCTTTCTTT
-	-	TRBJ2-7	TRBV7-2	CASSLGLAMGEQYF	TGTGCCAGCAGCTTAGGCTTAGCGATGGGCGAGCAGTACTTC
TRBD2	-	TRBJ2-3	TRBV18	CASSPPALADDTDTQYF	TGTGCCAGCTCACCACCGGCACTAGCGGATGACACAGATACGCAGTATTTT
TRBD1	few	TRBJ1-2	TRBV24-1	CATSGADRNYGYTF	TGTGCCACCAGTGGGGCGGACAGGAACTATGGCTACACCTTC
TRBD2	-	TRBJ2-1	TRBV27	CASSSPGTSGRGSYNEQFF	TGTGCCAGCAGTTCCCCTGGGACTAGCGGGAGGGGGTCCTACAATGAGCAGTTCTTC
-	-	TRBJ2-2	TRBV5-1	CASSLDTIRTGELFF	TGCGCCAGCAGCTTGGACACTATACGAACCGGGGAGCTGTTTTTT
-	few	TRBJ2-7	TRBV6-6	CASSYERYNEQYF	TGTGCCAGCAGTTACGAGCGCTACAATGAGCAGTACTTC
-	few	TRBJ2-5	TRBV18	CASSPKLVETQYF	TGTGCCAGCTCACCCAAACTCGTGGAGACCCAGTACTTC
-	few	TRBJ2-1	TRBV6-2/TRBV6-3	CASSYHGWTSYNEQFF	TGTGCCAGCAGTTACCACGGCTGGACATCCTACAATGAGCAGTTCTTC
-	-	TRBJ2-6	TRBV5-5	CASSPNPSGANVLTF	TGTGCCAGCAGCCCCAACCCTTCTGGGGCCAACGTCCTGACTTTC
-	few	TRBJ2-6	TRBV24-1	CATSDPGPGANVLTF	TGTGCCACCAGTGATCCGGGTCCTGGGGCCAACGTCCTGACTTTC
-	-	TRBJ2-5	TRBV7-8	CASSLGPVGVQTQYF	TGTGCCAGCAGCTTAGGGCCGGTCGGGGTCCAGACCCAGTACTTC
TRBD2	-	TRBJ2-5	TRBV20-1	CSAPSSGKQYF	TGCAGTGCCCCGTCTAGCGGAAAGCAGTACTTC
-	-	TRBJ2-7	TRBV5-1	CASKPTTSTNEQYF	TGCGCCAGCAAACCGACGACTAGTACGAACGAGCAGTACTTC
-	-	TRBJ1-2	TRBV9	CASSVVVGYGYTF	TGTGCCAGCAGCGTAGTCGTGGGATATGGCTACACCTTC
TRBD1	few	TRBJ2-7	TRBV7-2	CASSFRTGGSYEQYF	TGTGCCAGCAGCTTTAGGACAGGGGGCTCCTACGAGCAGTACTTC
TRBD2	-	TRBJ2-7	TRBV29-1	CSELGLAGANYNEQYF	TGCAGCGAATTGGGACTAGCGGGAGCCAACTACAATGAGCAGTACTTC
-	-	TRBJ1-5	TRBV7-8	CASSLRTGLNQPQHF	TGTGCCAGCAGCTTAAGAACAGGGCTTAATCAGCCCCAGCATTTT
-	once	TRBJ2-5	TRBV2	CASSEGKLQETQYF	TGTGCCAGCAGTGAAGGGAAGTTACAAGAGACCCAGTACTTC
-	once	TRBJ2-1	TRBV4-1	CASSQYTTLTYNEQFF	TGCGCCAGCAGCCAATATACTACCCTGACCTACAATGAGCAGTTCTTC
-	-	TRBJ2-3	TRBV7-9	CDSSLGSFSDTQYF	TGTGACAGCAGTTTAGGGTCATTTTCAGATACGCAGTATTTT
TRBD1	few	TRBJ2-3	TRBV2	CASTKGQGYTDTQYF	TGTGCCAGCACAAAAGGACAGGGCTACACAGATACGCAGTATTTT
-	few	TRBJ2-7	TRBV12-3/TRBV12-4	CASSPRVRESTSYEQYF	TGTGCCAGCAGTCCTCGCGTCCGGGAGTCCACCTCCTACGAGCAGTACTTC
-	-	TRBJ2-5	TRBV6-5	CASSYSFPAGKETQYF	TGTGCCAGCAGTTACTCGTTTCCAGCTGGAAAAGAGACCCAGTACTTC
-	few	TRBJ2-6	TRBV29-1	CSVERVSGANVLTF	TGCAGCGTTGAAAGGGTTTCTGGGGCCAACGTCCTGACTTTC
TRBD2	few	TRBJ2-1	TRBV20-1	CSARMLVGSGRAKDEQFF	TGCAGTGCTAGAATGCTTGTTGGTAGCGGGAGGGCTAAGGATGAGCAGTTCTTC
TRBD1	-	TRBJ2-3	TRBV11-2	CASSSAGTGQRGTDTQYF	TGTGCCAGCAGCTCAGCCGGGACAGGTCAAAGGGGTACAGATACGCAGTATTTT
TRBD2	once	TRBJ2-7	TRBV20-1	CSADLGTTNNEQYF	TGCAGTGCTGACTTGGGGACTACCAACAATGAGCAGTACTTC